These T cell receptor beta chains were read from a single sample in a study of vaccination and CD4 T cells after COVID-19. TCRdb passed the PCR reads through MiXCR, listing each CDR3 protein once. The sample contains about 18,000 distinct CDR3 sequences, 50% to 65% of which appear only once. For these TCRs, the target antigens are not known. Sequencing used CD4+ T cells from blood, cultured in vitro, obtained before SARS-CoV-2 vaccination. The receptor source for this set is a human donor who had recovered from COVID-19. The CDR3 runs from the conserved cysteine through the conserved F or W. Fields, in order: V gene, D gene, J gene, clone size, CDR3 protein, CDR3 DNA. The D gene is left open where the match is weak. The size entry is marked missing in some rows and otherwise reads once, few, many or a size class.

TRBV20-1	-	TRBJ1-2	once	CSEPGDYGYTF	TGCAGTGAGCCGGGGGACTATGGCTACACCTTC
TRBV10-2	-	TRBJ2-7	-	CASKSGSYEQYF	TGCGCCAGCAAGTCCGGCTCCTACGAGCAGTACTTC
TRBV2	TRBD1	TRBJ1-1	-	CASSAGQGKGAFF	TGTGCCAGCAGCGCGGGACAGGGGAAGGGAGCTTTCTTT
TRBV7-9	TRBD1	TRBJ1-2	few	CASSTLRSRTGTYGYTF	TGTGCCAGCAGCACTTTACGATCGCGGACAGGGACCTATGGCTACACCTTC
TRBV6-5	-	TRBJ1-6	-	CASSYARQNSPLHF	TGTGCCAGCAGTTACGCAAGACAGAATTCACCCCTCCACTTT
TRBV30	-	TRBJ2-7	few	CAWRPPPTGRYEQYF	TGTGCCTGGAGGCCCCCCCCGACAGGACGGTACGAGCAGTACTTC
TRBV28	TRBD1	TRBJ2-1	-	CASSLMTGVEQFF	TGTGCCAGCAGTTTAATGACAGGGGTAGAGCAGTTCTTC
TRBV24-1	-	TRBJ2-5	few	CATSDPVGKETQYF	TGTGCCACCAGTGACCCGGTGGGGAAAGAGACCCAGTACTTC
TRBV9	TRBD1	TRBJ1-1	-	CASSVDDRVMNTEAFF	TGTGCCAGCAGCGTAGACGACAGGGTCATGAACACTGAAGCTTTCTTT
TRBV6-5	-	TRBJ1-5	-	CASSYSPGRAFRNQPQHF	TGTGCCAGCAGTTACTCCCCGGGCAGGGCATTTCGGAATCAGCCCCAGCATTTT
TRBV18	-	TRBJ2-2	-	CASSPQTSNTGELFF	TGTGCCAGCTCACCCCAAACGTCGAACACCGGGGAGCTGTTTTTT
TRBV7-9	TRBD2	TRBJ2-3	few	CASSLIPSGGPGTDTQYF	TGTGCCAGCAGCTTAATCCCCTCGGGAGGGCCTGGCACAGATACGCAGTATTTT
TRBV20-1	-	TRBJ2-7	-	CSARAPSLSFYEQYF	TGCAGTGCTAGAGCTCCCTCTCTAAGTTTCTACGAGCAGTACTTC
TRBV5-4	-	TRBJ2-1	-	CASSLTGTPSYNEQFF	TGTGCCAGCAGCTTGACCGGGACTCCCTCCTACAATGAGCAGTTCTTC
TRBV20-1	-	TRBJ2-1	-	CSARRPGGRVEQFF	TGCAGTGCTAGACGTCCAGGGGGGAGGGTTGAGCAGTTCTTC
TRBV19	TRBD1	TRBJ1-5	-	CASSGRDRLQRPQHF	TGTGCCAGTAGTGGCCGGGACAGATTACAGCGGCCCCAGCATTTT
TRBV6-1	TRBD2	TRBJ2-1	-	CASRDRQAIGLAGSTQFF	TGTGCCAGCAGGGACAGACAGGCTATCGGACTAGCGGGAAGTACGCAGTTCTTC
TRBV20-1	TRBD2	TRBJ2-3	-	CSARVSAGGTDTQYF	TGCAGTGCTAGAGTCTCAGCGGGAGGCACAGATACGCAGTATTTT
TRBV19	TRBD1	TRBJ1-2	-	CASSTGTGRGGALNYGYTF	TGTGCCAGTAGTACCGGGACAGGTCGAGGAGGGGCACTTAACTATGGCTACACCTTC
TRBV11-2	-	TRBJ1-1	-	CASSLGVMGARTEAFF	TGTGCCAGCAGCCTTGGGGTAATGGGGGCGCGCACTGAAGCTTTCTTT
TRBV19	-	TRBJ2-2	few	CASSGRESGTGELFF	TGTGCCAGTAGTGGGCGGGAAAGCGGAACCGGGGAGCTGTTTTTT
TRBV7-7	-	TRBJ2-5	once	CASSLRAKETQYF	TGTGCTAGCAGCTTACGAGCGAAAGAGACCCAGTACTTC
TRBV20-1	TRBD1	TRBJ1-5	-	CSAPTTRQGEGSNQPQHF	TGCAGTGCTCCCACAACTAGACAGGGGGAAGGGAGCAATCAGCCCCAGCATTTT
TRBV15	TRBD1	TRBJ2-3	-	CATSRATPDRGLLGGTDTQYF	TGTGCCACCAGCAGAGCAACTCCGGACAGGGGCCTCCTTGGGGGCACAGATACGCAGTATTTT
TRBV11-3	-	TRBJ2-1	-	CASSYGTQTTDEQFF	TGTGCCAGCAGCTACGGGACCCAAACGACCGATGAGCAGTTCTTC
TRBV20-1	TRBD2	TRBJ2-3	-	CSAKRSGRATDTQYF	TGCAGTGCTAAAAGAAGCGGGAGGGCGACAGATACGCAGTATTTT
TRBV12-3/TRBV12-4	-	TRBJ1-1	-	CASSHRVMNTEAFF	TGTGCCAGCAGTCACCGGGTTATGAACACTGAAGCTTTCTTT
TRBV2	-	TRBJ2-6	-	CASSVAGSGANVLTF	TGTGCCAGCAGTGTCGCTGGCTCTGGGGCCAACGTCCTGACTTTC
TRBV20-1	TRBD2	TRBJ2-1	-	CSARDGVAGAPSYNEQFF	TGCAGTGCTAGAGATGGAGTAGCGGGAGCCCCCTCCTACAATGAGCAGTTCTTC
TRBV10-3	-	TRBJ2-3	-	CAISVLPGDTDTQYF	TGTGCCATCAGTGTCCTACCGGGAGACACAGATACGCAGTATTTT
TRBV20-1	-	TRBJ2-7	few	CSASSGRTLSYEQYF	TGCAGTGCCAGCAGTGGGCGGACACTCTCCTACGAGCAGTACTTC
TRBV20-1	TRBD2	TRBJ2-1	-	CSARLAGTGEQFF	TGCAGTGCAAGACTAGCGGGGACGGGTGAGCAGTTCTTC
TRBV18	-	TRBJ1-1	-	CASSPHTSTEAFF	TGTGCCAGCTCACCACATACGTCCACTGAAGCTTTCTTT
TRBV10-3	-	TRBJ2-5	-	CAISGRGDNQETQYF	TGTGCCATCAGTGGAAGGGGAGACAACCAAGAGACCCAGTACTTC
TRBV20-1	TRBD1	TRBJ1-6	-	CGARTGQNYNSPLHF	TGCGGTGCTAGAACGGGACAGAATTATAATTCACCCCTCCACTTT
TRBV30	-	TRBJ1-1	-	CAWTARMLAFF	TGTGCCTGGACAGCGAGGATGCTAGCTTTCTTT
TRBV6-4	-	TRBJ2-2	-	CASSPRHYTGELFF	TGTGCCAGCAGTCCCCGACATTACACCGGGGAGCTGTTTTTT
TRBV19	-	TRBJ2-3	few	CASTQADTQYF	TGTGCCAGTACACAGGCAGATACGCAGTATTTT
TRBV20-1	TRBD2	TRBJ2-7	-	CSARDFTSGTYEQYF	TGCAGTGCTAGAGATTTTACTAGCGGAACCTACGAGCAGTACTTC
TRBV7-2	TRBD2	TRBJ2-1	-	CASSPRLAGLRNEQFF	TGTGCCAGCAGCCCGAGACTAGCGGGACTCCGCAATGAGCAGTTCTTC
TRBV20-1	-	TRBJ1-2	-	CSASFPQANGYTF	TGCAGTGCTAGTTTTCCTCAGGCCAATGGCTACACCTTC
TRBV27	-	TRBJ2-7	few	CASSLFSRPGYEQYF	TGTGCCAGCAGTTTATTCTCCAGGCCAGGCTACGAGCAGTACTTC
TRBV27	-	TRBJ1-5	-	CASSLSLPTGPAWPQHF	TGTGCCAGCAGTTTATCGCTCCCAACAGGGCCCGCGTGGCCCCAGCATTTT
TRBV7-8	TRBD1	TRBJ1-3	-	CASSLAEQGTGNTIYF	TGTGCCAGCAGCTTAGCAGAACAGGGGACTGGAAACACCATATATTTT
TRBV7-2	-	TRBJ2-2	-	CASSPFYGSHTGELFF	TGTGCCAGCAGCCCCTTTTATGGGAGTCACACCGGGGAGCTGTTTTTT
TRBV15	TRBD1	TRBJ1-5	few	CATSTDRTGGGGNQPQHF	TGTGCCACCAGCACCGACCGGACAGGGGGCGGCGGCAATCAGCCCCAGCATTTT
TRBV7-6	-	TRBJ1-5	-	CASSPTFGVYQPQHF	TGTGCCAGCAGCCCCACTTTCGGGGTTTATCAGCCCCAGCATTTT
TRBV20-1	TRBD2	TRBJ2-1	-	CSARAGLANYNEQFF	TGCAGTGCTAGAGCGGGACTAGCGAACTACAATGAGCAGTTCTTC
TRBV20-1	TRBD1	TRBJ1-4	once	CSAGRTGEEGEKLFF	TGCAGTGCTGGAAGGACAGGGGAGGAAGGCGAAAAACTGTTTTTT
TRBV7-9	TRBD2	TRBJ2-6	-	CASSPTSGSSAGANVLTF	TGTGCCAGCAGCCCGACTAGCGGGAGTTCGGCTGGGGCCAACGTCCTGACTTTC
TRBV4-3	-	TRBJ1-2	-	CASSQEGYGYTF	TGCGCCAGCAGCCAAGAGGGCTATGGCTACACCTTC
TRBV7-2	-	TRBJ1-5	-	CASSLQSWGSNQPQHF	TGTGCCAGCAGCCTTCAGAGTTGGGGCTCCAATCAGCCCCAGCATTTT
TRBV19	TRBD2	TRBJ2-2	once	CASSMRGGTSGSGGTGELFF	TGTGCCAGTAGTATGAGGGGGGGGACTAGCGGGAGTGGCGGCACCGGGGAGCTGTTTTTT
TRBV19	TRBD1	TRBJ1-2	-	CASRKTGGDVYGYTF	TGTGCCAGTAGGAAGACAGGGGGTGACGTCTATGGCTACACCTTC
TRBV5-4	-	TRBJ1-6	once	CASSLVGRANSPLHF	TGTGCCAGCAGCTTGGTGGGACGAGCTAATTCACCCCTCCACTTT
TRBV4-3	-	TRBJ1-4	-	CASSQEVGWTVSRKLFF	TGCGCCAGCAGCCAAGAGGTGGGCTGGACTGTGTCTCGAAAACTGTTTTTT